Listed here are 30 T cell receptor beta chains from one sample, sequenced in a study of blood T cell repertoires in COVID-19. TCRdb's copy holds only in-frame clones and misses some; the assay was immunoSEQ multiplex PCR. This sample yields 100,000 to 110,000 clones, of which roughly 85% are seen a single time; roughly 29% belongs to the top ten. The source material was peripheral blood. These receptors came from a man in his 70s with active or convalescent COVID-19.

The CDR3 region is CASSPQAGGSYEQYF. CDR3 DNA: TGTGCCAGCAGTCCCCAAGCGGGAGGGTCCTACGAGCAGTACTTC. This chain links TRBV27 with TRBJ2-7, with 10 bases matching TRBD2. The germline V gene has CDR1 MNHEY and CDR2 SMNVEV (reference sequence). The V gene end was trimmed by 5 bases and the J gene end by 1 base; junction bases not matched to a gene: 5. This CDR3 has 15 amino acids.

The gene calls are TRBV9 and TRBJ1-6, with 7 bases that match TRBD1. V lost 6 bases, J lost 6 bases, and 9 bases stayed unmatched. The germline V gene encodes CDR1 SGDLS and CDR2 YYNGEE. This CDR3 comprises 15 residues. CDR3 nucleotides: TGTGCCAGCAACCAGGGGGACAGCCGTAATTCACCCCTCCACTTT. This codes for CASNQGDSRNSPLHF.

This clone was seen just once. The CDR3 bases are TGTGCCAGCTCACCATCGACAGGGCTATACGAGCAGTACTTC. Amino acid sequence: CASSPSTGLYEQYF. V is TRBV18 and J is TRBJ2-7, with 7 bases identical to TRBD1. The V segment lost 2 bases and the J segment 4 bases; nucleotides outside the gene matches: 5. The CDR3 is 14 amino acids. Germline assignment: CDR1 KGHSH and CDR2 LQKENI.

The chain recombines TRBV7-2 with TRBJ2-7, with D possibly matching TRBD2 (5 bases). The CDR3 consists of 14 residues. Germline V gene lookup returns CDR1 SGHTA and CDR2 FQGNSA. V was clipped by 1 base and J by 7 bases, with 14 bases between them. CDR3 protein: CASSLGQLGGEQYF. The CDR3 region has the DNA TGTGCCAGCAGCTTAGGTCAGCTGGGCGGGGAGCAGTACTTC.

This clone was detected a few times. The chain has TRBV5-6 and TRBJ2-7, with D maybe TRBD1 (5 bases). V was shortened by 3 bases and J by 0 bases, with 10 bases between the two germline ends. CDR3 length equals 14 residues. The germline V gene has CDR1 SGHDT and CDR2 YYEEEE. The CDR3 DNA reads TGTGCCAGCAGCTCCTTAGGGGTCTCCTACGAGCAGTACTTC. Translated: CASSSLGVSYEQYF.

This rearrangement joins TRBV9 to TRBJ1-1; 10 nucleotides agree with TRBD1. The CDR3 is 20 residues long. V was pared by 0 bases and J by 3 bases, with 17 bases of the junction left unmatched. The germline CDR1 and CDR2 sequences are SGDLS and YYNGEE. In nucleotides, the CDR3 is TGTGCCAGCAGCGTAGATTCGGGGGACAGGGGTCGAGTTAGGGACACTGAAGCTTTCTTT. This translates into CASSVDSGDRGRVRDTEAFF.

The chain uses TRBV15 and TRBJ1-2; D unclear. Germline V gives CDR1 LNHNV, CDR2 YYDKDF (reference sequence). V gave up 3 bases and J gave up 6 bases, with 17 bases separating them. This CDR3 comprises 15 residues. The CDR3 loop is CATSRKVSGKDGYTF. The CDR3 nucleotides read TGTGCCACCAGCAGGAAGGTATCGGGGAAGGATGGCTACACCTTC.

The CDR3 spells CASSYEGQLNTDTQYF. The CDR3 region has the DNA TGTGCCAGCAGCTATGAGGGACAGCTAAACACAGATACGCAGTATTTT. The chain uses TRBV5-5 and TRBJ2-3; the match to TRBD1 covers 7 bases. CDR3 length: 16 amino acids. V lost 3 bases and J lost 2; bases outside the gene matches: 9. Germline V gives CDR1 SGHKS, CDR2 YYEKEE (reference sequence).

The chain links TRBV18 to TRBJ2-1; tentative D call: TRBD2 (6 bases). Trimming removed 4 bases at V and 8 bases at J, with 18 bases between. This CDR3 is 15 amino acids long. Germline V gene data show CDR1 as KGHSH and CDR2 as LQKENI. The CDR3 protein is CASSRGTDAQYEQFF. CDR3 sequence (DNA): TGTGCCAGCTCACGCGGGACCGACGCACAATATGAGCAGTTCTTC.

This rearrangement joins TRBV19 to TRBJ2-3; 9 nucleotides line up with TRBD2. V was clipped by 6 bases and J by 0 bases; unmatched bases: 7. The CDR3 is 16 residues long. CDR1 is LNHDA and CDR2 is SQIVND in the germline V gene (reference sequence). CDR3 sequence (DNA): TGTGCCAGTAGCTTGACTAGCGGCGCTAGCACAGATACGCAGTATTTT. Its protein product is CASSLTSGASTDTQYF.

This clone has a handful of counts. The rearrangement links TRBV7-8 to TRBJ2-1, with TRBD2 identical over 15 bases. Germline trimming cut 1 base from V and 2 bases from J; bases unmatched to any gene: 3. The CDR3 is 18 residues long. Germline assignment: CDR1 SGHVS and CDR2 FQNEAQ. This chain's CDR3 is CASSLGGLAGGPYNEQFF. In DNA, the CDR3 is TGTGCCAGCAGCTTAGGAGGACTAGCGGGAGGGCCCTACAATGAGCAGTTCTTC.

This clone was counted only a few times. V usage is TRBV25-1 and J usage is TRBJ2-3, with a tentative D call TRBD2 (6 bases). Germline assignment: CDR1 MGHDK and CDR2 SYGVNS. The CDR3 is made up of 17 amino acids. Trimming left V 5 bases short and J 3 bases short, with 21 bases between. The CDR3 DNA reads as TGTGCCAGCAGTCCCCGTTTGGGCGGACGGGGGACAGATACGCAGTATTTT. Its translation is CASSPRLGGRGTDTQYF.

The chain is built from TRBV9 and TRBJ1-5, with D perhaps TRBD1 (6 bases). Germline V CDR1 and CDR2: SGDLS, YYNGEE. The CDR3 contains 13 residues. Trimming cost V 4 bases and J 9 bases, with 14 bases left between them. CDR3 residues: CASSPGEFRPQHF. The CDR3 nucleotides are TGTGCCAGCAGCCCAGGGGAGTTTCGGCCCCAGCATTTT.

V gene TRBV18 combines with J gene TRBJ2-1; TRBD2 matches at 8 bases. The CDR3 consists of 17 residues. CDR1 and CDR2 from the germline V gene are KGHSH and LQKENI. The J segment lost 5 bases and the V segment lost 3 bases, leaving 12 bases of the junction unmatched. The CDR3 reads CASSPRRERERDNEQFF. CDR3 DNA sequence: TGTGCCAGCTCACCCCGTCGGGAGCGGGAGAGAGACAATGAGCAGTTCTTC.

CDR3: CASSLGGTAISFEAFF. The CDR3 region has the DNA TGCGCCAGCAGCTTGGGAGGGACAGCAATTTCTTTCGAAGCTTTCTTT. The rearrangement joins TRBV5-1 to TRBJ1-1; 7 bases map to TRBD1. J lost 8 bases, V lost 0 bases, and 13 bases had no gene match. The CDR3 runs to 16 residues. The germline V gene encodes CDR1 SGHRS and CDR2 YFSETQ.

The chain joins TRBV24-1 to TRBJ2-5, with TRBD1 matching 12 bases. Germline CDR1 reads KGHDR; CDR2 reads SFDVKD. The trim removed 2 bases at V and 5 bases at J, leaving 2 bases unmatched. The CDR3 is made up of 15 amino acids. The CDR3 bases are TGTGCCACCAGTGATTGGGACAGGGGGCGTGAGACCCAGTACTTC. Protein product: CATSDWDRGRETQYF.

V and J are TRBV24-1 and TRBJ2-1, with 8 bases fitting TRBD1. The CDR3 is made up of 14 amino acids. The V gene end was trimmed by 6 bases and the J gene end by 4 bases; junction bases not matched to a gene: 4. Germline CDR1 and CDR2: KGHDR and SFDVKD. The CDR3 reads CATSLTGEYNEQFF. In DNA form, the CDR3 reads TGTGCCACCAGTTTGACAGGGGAATACAATGAGCAGTTCTTC.

This sequence joins TRBV29-1 and TRBJ1-2, with TRBD1 matching over 9 bases. The germline CDR1 and CDR2 sequences are SQVTM and ANQGSEA. The CDR3 contains 12 residues. Trimming removed 6 bases from V and 7 bases from J; junction bases left unmatched: 6. The DNA of the CDR3 is TGCAGCGTCTCCCGGGACAGGGCTGGCTACACCTTC. Protein sequence: CSVSRDRAGYTF.

The chain employs TRBV7-2 and TRBJ2-1; a weak D match, TRBD2 (8 bases). This CDR3 spans 14 amino acids. The germline V gene has CDR1 SGHTA and CDR2 FQGNSA. V lost 8 bases and J lost 1, with 12 bases in between. CDR3 sequence: CASREGASYNEQFF. The CDR3 DNA sequence: TGTGCCAGCCGGGAGGGGGCGTCCTACAATGAGCAGTTCTTC.

This chain connects TRBV9 to TRBJ2-7, with D maybe TRBD2 (5 bases). CDR1 and CDR2 (germline): SGDLS, YYNGEE. V dropped 3 bases and J dropped 6 bases, with 19 bases sitting between them. The CDR3 contains 15 residues. The CDR3 region is CASSETGWAGIEQYF. The CDR3, as DNA: TGTGCCAGCAGCGAAACCGGCTGGGCCGGGATCGAGCAGTACTTC.

This sequence joins TRBV20-1 and TRBJ1-6, with 10 nucleotides matching TRBD1. V was clipped by 3 bases and J by 0 bases; unmatched bases: 17. In germline, CDR1 is DFQATT, CDR2 SNEGSKA (reference sequence). This CDR3 is 21 amino acids long. Here the CDR3 DNA reads TGCAGTGCTAGTCGACAGGGGGCAGTACAAAACCCGGGCTCCTATAATTCACCCCTCCACTTT. Its translation is CSASRQGAVQNPGSYNSPLHF.

This chain joins TRBV27 and TRBJ2-1; 8 positions match TRBD2. This CDR3 is built from 15 residues. Per the germline V gene, CDR1 is MNHEY and CDR2 is SMNVEV (reference sequence). J lost 2 bases, V lost 4 bases, and 4 bases had no gene match. In DNA, the CDR3 is TGTGCCAGCAGTTGGAGCGGGGGCCCCTACAATGAGCAGTTCTTC. Its translation is CASSWSGGPYNEQFF.

V gene TRBV6-2 or TRBV6-3 combines with J gene TRBJ1-2, with 7 nucleotides matching TRBD1. With 0 bases clipped from V and 6 bases from J, the junction kept 4 bases outside the gene matches. Germline V lookup: CDR1 MNHEY, CDR2 SVGEGT. This CDR3 is built from 14 residues. The CDR3 reads CASSYSKQGNGYTF. Here the CDR3 DNA reads TGTGCCAGCAGTTACTCGAAACAGGGGAATGGCTACACCTTC.

This clone has only a few counts. The chain combines TRBV5-4 with TRBJ2-7, with TRBD1 identical over 10 bases. The CDR3 runs 14 residues. With V trimmed by 4 bases and J by 5 bases, 6 bases remained unmatched. CDR1 is SGHNT and CDR2 is YYREEE in the germline V gene (reference sequence). The DNA for the CDR3 is TGTGCCAGCAGCCAGACAGGGGGCATCCACGAGCAGTACTTC. The encoded protein is CASSQTGGIHEQYF.

The chain links TRBV12-3 or TRBV12-4 to TRBJ2-7; TRBD2 agrees at 8 bases. This CDR3 has 13 residues. The junction had 7 bases not matched to a gene; V was cut back by 6 bases and J by 6 bases. CDR3 residues: CASRRGGRGEQYF. CDR3 nucleotide sequence: TGTGCCAGCAGACGCGGGGGGAGGGGCGAGCAGTACTTC.

V and J are TRBV12-3 or TRBV12-4 and TRBJ2-3; D may be TRBD1 (6 bases). The length of the CDR3 is 13 residues. The V and J ends lost 11 bases and 2 bases respectively, with 14 bases between them. The CDR3 nucleotides are TGTGCCTGTCAACAGGGATCCACAGATACGCAGTATTTT. Translation: CACQQGSTDTQYF.

The rearrangement links TRBV4-1 to TRBJ2-2, with a weak D call TRBD1 (5 bases). V was cut by 4 bases and J by 0 bases, with 9 bases left in between. Germline V gene sequence: CDR1 MGHRA, CDR2 YSYEKL. CDR3 length: 15 amino acids. The CDR3 bases are TGCGCCAGCAGCCGTGGCAGGGCGAACACCGGGGAGCTGTTTTTT. This codes for CASSRGRANTGELFF.

This clone was detected once. This chain links TRBV6-5 with TRBJ1-1; D perhaps matches TRBD1 (6 bases). Germline CDR1 and CDR2: MNHEY and SVGAGI. The CDR3 is made up of 14 amino acids. The germline V and J ends were trimmed by 2 bases and 1 base, with 8 bases remaining between them. CDR3 sequence: CASSYQGRNTEAFF. CDR3 coding DNA: TGTGCCAGCAGTTACCAGGGGCGGAACACTGAAGCTTTCTTT.

The J gene is TRBJ2-1, the V gene TRBV19; D may be TRBD2 (5 bases). The germline V and J ends were trimmed by 0 bases and 7 bases, with 7 bases remaining between them. Per germline, CDR1 LNHDA and CDR2 SQIVND (reference sequence). This CDR3 region has 13 residues. DNA of the CDR3: TGTGCCAGTAGTATAGATCGGAGGAATGAGCAGTTCTTC. Amino acid sequence: CASSIDRRNEQFF.

This chain connects TRBV28 to TRBJ1-2, with 8 bases aligning to TRBD1. The germline CDR1 and CDR2 sequences are MDHEN and SYDVKM. The CDR3 is 16 amino acids. Unmatched junction bases numbered 8, after V lost 2 bases and J lost 3 bases. The DNA of the CDR3 is TGTGCCAGCAGTTTACCCCAAGGGACAGGACACTATGGCTACACCTTC. The encoded protein is CASSLPQGTGHYGYTF.